Each of the 5 T cell receptor beta chains below was sequenced from the same sample in a study of T cells in Graves' hyperthyroidism and ophthalmopathy. It was RNA transcripts that yielded the amplified TCR beta CDR3 regions. The HTBI primer set was used in a first-round RT-PCR of the TCR CDR3. TCRdb reprocessed the multiplex PCR reads via MiXCR and lists one record per CDR3 protein. The profile covers some 800,000 distinct CDR3 sequences, with more than 30% appearing a single time and 8.9% taken by the ten largest. The sample comprised blood. Every receptor here comes from a man younger than 35 with Graves' hyperthyroidism.

This clonotype has more than one count but fewer than ten. The CDR3, as DNA: TGCAGTGCCCTGACAGGGAGGACGATCTACGAGCAGTACTTC. Translation gives CSALTGRTIYEQYF. This rearrangement joins TRBV20-1 to TRBJ2-7, with D maybe TRBD1 (7 bases). Germline values: CDR1 DFQATT, CDR2 SNEGSKA (reference sequence). The CDR3 sequence is 14 residues long. The germline V and J ends were trimmed by 6 bases and 3 bases, with 18 bases remaining between them.

The sample holds many counts of this clonotype. The chain is built from TRBV2 and TRBJ1-1; D is possibly TRBD1 (5 bases). V was trimmed by 2 bases and J by 5 bases, leaving 15 bases between them. This CDR3 is built from 15 residues. Germline CDR1 SNHLY, CDR2 FYNNEI. The CDR3 nucleotides are TGTGCCAGCAGTGAAATACAGGCAGGGAGGACTGAAGCTTTCTTT. Translation: CASSEIQAGRTEAFF. The full variable domain, rest sourced from reference TRBV2 and TRBJ1-1, is EPEVTQTPSHQVTQMGQEVILRCVPISNHLYFYWYRQILGQKVEFLVSFYNNEISEKSEIFDDQFSVERPDGSNFTLKIRSTKLEDSAMYFCASSEIQAGRTEAFFGQGTRLTVV.

The CDR3 region is CATSTGSYQNSPLHF. Here the CDR3 DNA reads TGTGCCACCAGCACAGGGAGCTACCAAAATTCACCCCTCCACTTT. The genes are TRBV15 and TRBJ1-6; possible D gene TRBD1, 5 bases. V dropped 4 bases and J dropped 7 bases, with 14 bases sitting between them. The CDR3 runs 15 residues. CDR1 is LNHNV and CDR2 is YYDKDF in the germline V gene (reference sequence).

This chain joins TRBV12-3 or TRBV12-4 and TRBJ2-7; D is possibly TRBD2 (5 bases). Between the trimmed V and J ends, which lost 6 bases and 5 bases, there was a span of 14 bases. The CDR3 consists of 13 residues. CDR3 amino acids: CASSHDRRNEQYF. The CDR3 DNA reads TGTGCCAGCAGCCACGATAGGAGGAACGAGCAGTACTTC.

In its sample, this clonotype was seen many times. The V and J genes are TRBV11-2 and TRBJ1-1; no clear D. The germline V gene has CDR1 SGHAT and CDR2 FQNNGV. The germline V and J ends were trimmed by 4 bases and 11 bases, with 8 bases remaining between them. The length of the CDR3 is 10 residues. DNA of the CDR3: TGTGCCAGCAGCTCCGCCCAGGCTTTCTTT. As protein: CASSSAQAFF.